A selection of T cell receptor beta chains follows, all from one sample in a study of blood T cell repertoires in COVID-19. Sequenced by immunoSEQ multiplex PCR; TCRdb stores in-frame clones only, minus some. The table lists fewer than 250,000 clones, 70% to 90% of them singletons, with 4% in the top ten. The specimen sequenced was peripheral blood. Receptors originate from a man in his fifties with acute or convalescent COVID-19. Each CDR3 is given with its conserved first and last residue. Where a row states a size, it is once, few, many or the class of an expanded clone; other rows omit it.

v_call,j_call,clone_size,cdr3_length,cdr3_aa
TRBV9,TRBJ2-3,NA,17,CASSEGTTNPLTSTQYF
TRBV19,TRBJ2-1,NA,15,CASSKAGGDHNEQFF
TRBV30,TRBJ2-7,NA,12,CAWRGAPYEQYF
TRBV4-2,TRBJ1-1,NA,15,CASSQDWASNTEAFF
TRBV30,TRBJ2-1,medium-sized,13,CANGWGSYNEQFF
TRBV7-2,TRBJ1-6,NA,15,CASSLHEGGDSPLHF
TRBV5-5,TRBJ1-5,NA,14,CASSWKLQDQPQHF
TRBV6-1,TRBJ2-2,NA,14,CASSYLAETGELFF
TRBV2,TRBJ2-7,NA,13,CASSGQGAYEQYF
TRBV19,TRBJ1-2,few,15,CASTYSKGNLYGYTF
TRBV7-2,TRBJ2-7,NA,14,CASSLGRSYYEQYF
TRBV9,TRBJ1-3,NA,16,CASSLNTGGSGNTIYF
TRBV27,TRBJ1-6,once,16,CASTPAGGGPNSPLHF
TRBV7-7,TRBJ2-3,NA,13,CASSLAQGSTQYF
TRBV6-5,TRBJ1-4,NA,14,CASSYGQEGEKLFF
TRBV2,TRBJ1-6,NA,15,CARGDRVDANSPLHF
TRBV27,TRBJ2-3,NA,15,CASRGLAGGEDTQYF
TRBV4-2,TRBJ1-4,NA,16,CASSREPGGTNEKLFF
TRBV15,TRBJ1-3,NA,15,CATVGGQAGGNTIYF
TRBV5-4,TRBJ2-1,NA,13,CASSPHPGSEQFF
TRBV7-2,TRBJ1-4,NA,16,CASSLRTGTGGEKLFF
TRBV23-1,TRBJ1-6,NA,18,CASSQSRLLQEDNSPLHF
TRBV28,TRBJ2-1,NA,14,CASSLQGSYNEQFF
TRBV27,TRBJ1-1,NA,15,CASTGLRGLATEAFF
TRBV12-3/TRBV12-4,TRBJ2-7,NA,13,CASSRTGGWEQYF
TRBV5-5,TRBJ1-6,NA,14,CASSLAGKDSPLHF
TRBV6-5,TRBJ2-7,NA,15,CASSSVGRPPYEQYF
TRBV11-3,TRBJ1-1,NA,14,CASSSQGTNTEAFF
TRBV10-3,TRBJ1-2,NA,14,CAISEGEANYGYTF
TRBV6-6,TRBJ2-1,NA,15,CASNKGGAAGNEQFF
TRBV12-3/TRBV12-4,TRBJ1-5,NA,12,CASSRGGAGQHF
TRBV29-1,TRBJ2-3,NA,12,CSVRPGGDTQYF
TRBV6-6,TRBJ2-3,NA,13,CAIRQGGTDTQYF
TRBV14,TRBJ2-2,NA,17,CASSPRRLAVNTGELFF
TRBV4-1,TRBJ1-5,few,16,CASSQKAGQDNQPQHF